This is a list of T cell receptor beta chains from one sample in a study of shared clonotypes between healthy human individuals. Clones were read by immunoSEQ multiplex PCR, and TCRdb kept only the in-frame ones, dropping some. The sample records under 1,900,000 clones, roughly 98.5% being singletons. The sample comprised naive CD4+ T cells sorted from blood. These receptors all come from a man aged 30 to 45 in good health. Both conserved end residues are part of each CDR3. Fields, in order: clone size, J gene, D gene, V gene, CDR3 DNA, CDR3 protein. The D gene is left open where the match is weak. The size entry is marked missing in some rows and otherwise reads once, few, many or a size class.

abundance: .; j_gene: TRBJ1-2; d_gene: .; v_gene: TRBV5-1; CDR3nt: TGCGCCAGCAGCGTGGGGCCGACAGGAGCAACCAACGGCTACACCTTC; CDR3aa: CASSVGPTGATNGYTF
abundance: .; j_gene: TRBJ2-2; d_gene: TRBD1; v_gene: TRBV29-1; CDR3nt: TGCAGCGCGTTGACAGGGGTGAACACCGGGGAGCTGTTTTTT; CDR3aa: CSALTGVNTGELFF
abundance: .; j_gene: TRBJ2-2; d_gene: .; v_gene: TRBV27; CDR3nt: TGTGCCAGCAGTTTCGGTCAGGTAGACACCGGGGAGCTGTTTTTT; CDR3aa: CASSFGQVDTGELFF
abundance: .; j_gene: TRBJ2-4; d_gene: .; v_gene: TRBV20-1; CDR3nt: TGCAGTGCTAGGCTTACTAACATTCAGTACTTC; CDR3aa: CSARLTNIQYF
abundance: .; j_gene: TRBJ2-3; d_gene: TRBD2; v_gene: TRBV5-1; CDR3nt: TGCGCCAGTACGGGACTAGCGCGCACAGATACGCAGTATTTT; CDR3aa: CASTGLARTDTQYF
abundance: .; j_gene: TRBJ2-2; d_gene: .; v_gene: TRBV7-9; CDR3nt: TGTGCCAGCAGCAACGGTTGGATGGAGCTGTTTTTT; CDR3aa: CASSNGWMELFF
abundance: .; j_gene: TRBJ2-5; d_gene: TRBD1; v_gene: TRBV28; CDR3nt: TGTGCCAGCAGCCAGACAGGGGGCACAGAGACCCAGTACTTC; CDR3aa: CASSQTGGTETQYF
abundance: .; j_gene: TRBJ2-7; d_gene: .; v_gene: TRBV18; CDR3nt: TGTGCCAGCTCACCATTTCTGGTCGGGGGCTCCTACGAGCAGTACTTC; CDR3aa: CASSPFLVGGSYEQYF
abundance: .; j_gene: TRBJ2-7; d_gene: TRBD1; v_gene: TRBV19; CDR3nt: TGTGCCAGTAGTCCCCACGGACAGGGGTCGTACGAGCAGTACTTC; CDR3aa: CASSPHGQGSYEQYF
abundance: .; j_gene: TRBJ2-5; d_gene: TRBD2; v_gene: TRBV11-3; CDR3nt: TGTGCCAGCAGCTTCCGACTAGCGGGGGCCCAAGAGACCCAGTACTTC; CDR3aa: CASSFRLAGAQETQYF
abundance: .; j_gene: TRBJ1-4; d_gene: .; v_gene: TRBV15; CDR3nt: TGTGCCACCAGCAGAGAGGCGGGAGTTAATGAAAAACTGTTTTTT; CDR3aa: CATSREAGVNEKLFF
abundance: .; j_gene: TRBJ2-7; d_gene: .; v_gene: TRBV18; CDR3nt: TGTGCCAGCTCACCACCGTCGCGATTCTACGAGCAGTACTTC; CDR3aa: CASSPPSRFYEQYF
abundance: .; j_gene: TRBJ2-2; d_gene: .; v_gene: TRBV11-2; CDR3nt: TGTGCCAGCAGCTTGGAGACGAACACCGGGGAGCTGTTTTTT; CDR3aa: CASSLETNTGELFF
abundance: .; j_gene: TRBJ1-1; d_gene: .; v_gene: TRBV6-6; CDR3nt: TGTGCCAGCTTTCTGGACCTTCTCTACACTGAAGCTTTCTTT; CDR3aa: CASFLDLLYTEAFF
abundance: .; j_gene: TRBJ1-5; d_gene: .; v_gene: TRBV6-1; CDR3nt: TGTGCCAGCAGTGGGGACGGGCGGAATCAGCCCCAGCATTTT; CDR3aa: CASSGDGRNQPQHF
abundance: .; j_gene: TRBJ2-2; d_gene: .; v_gene: TRBV29-1; CDR3nt: TGCAGCGTCTCAGGGGCGAGAACGGGGGAGCTGTTTTTT; CDR3aa: CSVSGARTGELFF
abundance: .; j_gene: TRBJ2-3; d_gene: .; v_gene: TRBV15; CDR3nt: TGTGCCACCAGCAGCGACAGTACTAGCACAGATACGCAGTATTTT; CDR3aa: CATSSDSTSTDTQYF
abundance: .; j_gene: TRBJ2-5; d_gene: .; v_gene: TRBV25-1; CDR3nt: TGTGCCAGCAGTGAAGTAGAGACCCAGTACTTC; CDR3aa: CASSEVETQYF
abundance: once; j_gene: TRBJ2-1; d_gene: .; v_gene: TRBV7-9; CDR3nt: TGTGCCAGCAGCCGTGGGTCCCCCGAAAATGTGCAGTTCTTC; CDR3aa: CASSRGSPENVQFF
abundance: .; j_gene: TRBJ1-1; d_gene: .; v_gene: TRBV18; CDR3nt: TGTGCCAGCTCACCCAAGGATAGGGCCACTGAAGCTTTCTTT; CDR3aa: CASSPKDRATEAFF
abundance: .; j_gene: TRBJ2-1; d_gene: TRBD2; v_gene: TRBV29-1; CDR3nt: TGCAGCGTCGAAGGGACTAGCGGCTACAATGAGCAGTTCTTC; CDR3aa: CSVEGTSGYNEQFF
abundance: .; j_gene: TRBJ2-3; d_gene: .; v_gene: TRBV9; CDR3nt: TGTGCCAGCAGCGTAGGGGGGAGAGGAACAGATACGCAGTATTTT; CDR3aa: CASSVGGRGTDTQYF
abundance: .; j_gene: TRBJ1-1; d_gene: .; v_gene: TRBV9; CDR3nt: TGTGCCAGCAGCGTAGCTTTCGGCACTGAAGCTTTCTTT; CDR3aa: CASSVAFGTEAFF
abundance: .; j_gene: TRBJ2-1; d_gene: TRBD1; v_gene: TRBV5-1; CDR3nt: TGCGCCAGCAGCCGGAAAACGGGACAGGGCTACAATGAGCAGTTCTTC; CDR3aa: CASSRKTGQGYNEQFF
abundance: .; j_gene: TRBJ2-6; d_gene: TRBD1; v_gene: TRBV6-6; CDR3nt: TGTGCCAGCAGAGTCGACAGGGCTGGGGCCAACGTCCTGACTTTC; CDR3aa: CASRVDRAGANVLTF
abundance: .; j_gene: TRBJ2-5; d_gene: TRBD1; v_gene: TRBV2; CDR3nt: TGTGCCAGCAGTCCCGGGACAGTGGGGGAGACCCAGTACTTC; CDR3aa: CASSPGTVGETQYF
abundance: .; j_gene: TRBJ2-7; d_gene: TRBD1; v_gene: TRBV5-8; CDR3nt: TGTGCCAGCAGCTTCTCAGGGGGCCCCACCTTCGAGCAGTACTTC; CDR3aa: CASSFSGGPTFEQYF
abundance: .; j_gene: TRBJ2-7; d_gene: .; v_gene: TRBV10-3; CDR3nt: TGTGCCATCAGTGAAGTGACTCCGGGCGAGCAGTACTTC; CDR3aa: CAISEVTPGEQYF
abundance: .; j_gene: TRBJ2-2; d_gene: .; v_gene: TRBV6-5; CDR3nt: TGTGCCAGCAGACGAACAGGGAACACCGGGGAGCTGTTTTTT; CDR3aa: CASRRTGNTGELFF
abundance: .; j_gene: TRBJ2-2; d_gene: .; v_gene: TRBV6-5; CDR3nt: TGTGCCAGCAGTAACCGGGTATCCGGGGAGCTGTTTTTT; CDR3aa: CASSNRVSGELFF
abundance: .; j_gene: TRBJ2-5; d_gene: .; v_gene: TRBV2; CDR3nt: TGTGCCAGCCACAGGGTTGAGACCCAGTACTTC; CDR3aa: CASHRVETQYF
abundance: .; j_gene: TRBJ1-3; d_gene: .; v_gene: TRBV5-5; CDR3nt: TGTGCCAGCAGCCGGGGAGATTTTGCTGGAAACACCATATATTTT; CDR3aa: CASSRGDFAGNTIYF
abundance: .; j_gene: TRBJ2-1; d_gene: TRBD1; v_gene: TRBV9; CDR3nt: TGTGCCAGCAGCGTAGGGGACAGGGGCTACAATGAGCAGTTCTTC; CDR3aa: CASSVGDRGYNEQFF
abundance: .; j_gene: TRBJ1-4; d_gene: .; v_gene: TRBV9; CDR3nt: TGTGCCAGCAGCGTAGGGGCTAATGAAAAACTGTTTTTT; CDR3aa: CASSVGANEKLFF
abundance: .; j_gene: TRBJ2-1; d_gene: TRBD2; v_gene: TRBV5-1; CDR3nt: TGCGCCAGCAGCCTAGCGGGTCCCGATCACTACAATGAGCAGTTCTTC; CDR3aa: CASSLAGPDHYNEQFF
abundance: .; j_gene: TRBJ1-4; d_gene: .; v_gene: TRBV7-9; CDR3nt: TGTGCCAGCAGCTTTTCACGCGTTATAACTAATGAAAAACTGTTTTTT; CDR3aa: CASSFSRVITNEKLFF
abundance: .; j_gene: TRBJ2-7; d_gene: TRBD2; v_gene: TRBV5-1; CDR3nt: TGCGCCAGCAGCTTGGGGGCGGGAGGGCCGGTCGAGCAGTACTTC; CDR3aa: CASSLGAGGPVEQYF
abundance: .; j_gene: TRBJ2-7; d_gene: TRBD2; v_gene: TRBV6-1; CDR3nt: TGTGCCAGCATGCTAGCTAGCGGGAGCGACTACGAGCAGTACTTC; CDR3aa: CASMLASGSDYEQYF
abundance: .; j_gene: TRBJ2-7; d_gene: TRBD2; v_gene: TRBV5-4; CDR3nt: TGTGCCAGCAGCTGGGTTAGCGGGAGCGGGAAGGGCGAGCAGTACTTC; CDR3aa: CASSWVSGSGKGEQYF
abundance: .; j_gene: TRBJ2-3; d_gene: .; v_gene: TRBV2; CDR3nt: TGTGCCAGCAATCTTAATTCATACACAGATACGCAGTATTTT; CDR3aa: CASNLNSYTDTQYF
abundance: .; j_gene: TRBJ2-7; d_gene: .; v_gene: TRBV25-1; CDR3nt: TGTGCCAGCAGATCCACTTACGAGCAGTACTTC; CDR3aa: CASRSTYEQYF